This TCR beta chain was identified in a study of T cells after posttransplantation cyclophosphamide. Remarks on this clone: The antigen remains unidentified.

CDR1 and CDR2 from the germline V gene are LGHNA and YNFKEQ. CDR3 length: 18 residues. V was trimmed by 1 base and J by 5 bases, leaving 24 bases between them. TCRdb keeps only in-frame clones here, not all; method: immunoSEQ multiplex PCR. The sample yields about 66,000 clones, about 94% seen once. Findings and caveats of the study: Donor-recipient repertoire similarity was low at 1-2 months, rising over year one. After PTCy, TRB diversity resembled that of CNI/methotrexate controls.

This sequence originates from a woman aged 25 to 39 in good health and a related stem cell transplant donor. Specimen: PBMCs. The chain is built from TRBV4-2 and TRBJ2-7, with D unresolved. The DNA of the CDR3 is TGTGCCAGCAGCCAAGGGCCCACTGGATGGGTCGTGTCCCACGAGCAGTACTTC. The encoded protein is CASSQGPTGWVVSHEQYF.